What follows are 8 T cell receptor beta chains derived from one specimen sequenced in a study of regulatory T cells in long-lasting Graves disease. To make TCR beta libraries, researchers used iRepertoire HTBI primers and Arm-PCR of CDR3 regions. TCRdb independently ran MiXCR on the multiplex PCR reads; one entry per CDR3 protein. Of roughly 440,000 distinct CDR3 sequences in the sample, around 17% were seen once. Time point meaning: newly diagnosed GD, antithyroid drugs for less than 3 months. The TCR library was made from RNA that had been extracted from PBMCs in TRIzol. The same data also contributed to another study, on T cells in Graves' hyperthyroidism and ophthalmopathy.

Material: peripheral blood mononuclear cells (PBMCs), obtained at new diagnosis, from a patient treated with antithyroid drugs. These receptors came from a woman under 30 with Graves disease.

This clonotype was seen at least ten times. V usage is TRBV11-2 and J usage is TRBJ1-1, with a possible D match to TRBD1 (6 bases). Trimming took 0 bases from V and 5 from J, leaving 13 bases between them. Germline assignment: CDR1 SGHAT and CDR2 FQNNGV. The CDR3 length is 15 residues. Here the CDR3 DNA reads TGTGCCAGCAGCTTAGAAGGGGGGTCGAAGACTGAAGCTTTCTTT. Translated, it gives CASSLEGGSKTEAFF.

CDR3 region: CATSDVLNTEAFF. DNA of the CDR3: TGTGCCACCAGTGATGTCCTTAACACTGAAGCTTTCTTT. The chain carries TRBV24-1 and TRBJ1-1; D call uncertain. V was clipped by 3 bases and J by 2 bases, with 6 bases between them. CDR1 is KGHDR, CDR2 SFDVKD, per germline. The CDR3 length is 13 residues.

This clonotype occurred many times. This chain uses TRBV5-1 with TRBJ2-2, with 7 bases fitting TRBD1. The J segment lost 5 bases and the V segment lost 3 bases, leaving 22 bases of the junction unmatched. CDR3 size: 20 residues. Germline CDR1 is SGHRS and CDR2 is YFSETQ. CDR3 in amino acids: CASSSTGVGLPVRGTGELFF. Here the CDR3 DNA reads TGCGCCAGCAGCTCAACAGGGGTAGGGCTCCCCGTACGTGGGACCGGGGAGCTGTTTTTT.

This chain connects TRBV4-2 to TRBJ2-5; D might be TRBD1 or TRBD2, each matching 6 bases. The V gene lost 0 bases and the J gene lost 5 bases, with 19 bases spanning the gap. The CDR3 runs to 17 residues. Germline CDR1 LGHNA, CDR2 YNFKEQ. The CDR3 region is CASSQEGGLGHGETQYF. For the CDR3, the DNA is TGTGCCAGCAGCCAAGAGGGAGGTTTGGGACATGGGGAGACCCAGTACTTC.

This clonotype was seen at least ten times. V usage is TRBV28 and J usage is TRBJ1-6, with 7 bases fitting TRBD1. The length of the CDR3 is 15 residues. The germline V gene encodes CDR1 MDHEN and CDR2 SYDVKM. J lost 8 bases, V lost 6 bases, and 10 bases had no gene match. CDR3 amino acids: CASSLGGQLYSPLHF. The CDR3 nucleotides read TGTGCCAGCAGCTTAGGGGGACAGCTTTATTCACCCCTCCACTTT.

In this sample, this clonotype turned up many times. V gene TRBV6-1 combines with J gene TRBJ2-5, with 8 bases lining up with TRBD2. The germline V gene encodes CDR1 MNHNS and CDR2 SASEGT. V was clipped by 7 bases and J by 5 bases; unmatched bases: 9. This CDR3 has 14 amino acids. DNA of the CDR3: TGTGCCAGCAACCCCGGACTAGCTTTGGAGACCCAGTACTTC. This translates into CASNPGLALETQYF.

The chain is built from TRBV27 and TRBJ2-1, with 7 nucleotides matching TRBD2. The J call may be incorrect, as the DNA end agrees better with TRBJ2-5. CDR1 is MNHEY, CDR2 SMNVEV, per germline (reference sequence). The CDR3 is 14 amino acids. CDR3 sequence: CASSLLAAPETQYF. The CDR3, as DNA: TGTGCCAGCAGTCTCCTAGCGGCCCCAGAGACCCAGTACTTC.

Details on this clonotype: Its ends do not fully match the called genes, so a read error is possible. The chain uses TRBV28 and TRBJ2-5; 8 bases line up with TRBD2. The CDR3 length is 17 residues. Germline assignment: CDR1 MDHEN and CDR2 SYDVKM. The CDR3 coding sequence is TGTGCCAGCAGCTTATTGCCGGGACTAGGGGCTCGAGAGACCCAGTACTTC. Protein sequence: CASSLLPGLGARETQYF.